This is a list of T cell receptor beta chains from one sample in a study of Graves' ophthalmopathy and Graves' hyperthyroidism. TCRdb fed the multiplex PCR reads into MiXCR, producing one record per CDR3 protein. In the table there are roughly 350,000 distinct CDR3 sequences, about 15% of which are singletons. Input material: peripheral blood. The receptors come from an adult woman with stable Graves' hyperthyroidism. The conserved cysteine and the conserved F or W are not part of the CDR3 here. D genes are given only for firm matches.

cdr3_aa	d_call	v_call	j_call
ASSLYTGGDYEQY	-	TRBV5-6	TRBJ2-7
ASSILGLAKNIKY	TRBD2	TRBV2	TRBJ2-4
AGSGGQGIPSGELF	TRBD1	TRBV6-1	TRBJ2-2
ASSLNQGPHEQY	-	TRBV11-2	TRBJ2-7
ASSFDRGRAF	TRBD1	TRBV14	TRBJ1-1
AIRRQIDTEAF	-	TRBV10-3	TRBJ1-1
ATKRQGYTEAF	-	TRBV15	TRBJ1-1
ASLRLGGWYSEAF	-	TRBV19	TRBJ1-1
ASSELPSYEQY	-	TRBV6-1	TRBJ2-7
ASSQTRTGGDF	TRBD1	TRBV3-1	TRBJ1-1
AWATSETQY	-	TRBV30	TRBJ2-5
ASRNSGPGELF	-	TRBV12-3/TRBV12-4	TRBJ2-2
AWSALTGRGSPLH	-	TRBV30	TRBJ1-6